This T cell receptor beta chain derives from a study of T cell responses to AZD1222 COVID-19 vaccine. Study-level points and caveats: Mapped onto spike, vaccine-associated CD4 TCRs spanned it and were dominant at 160-218 and 743-854. Most donors were white British, females outnumbered males, and clonal diversity was possibly underestimated.

Researchers grouped second doses given at about 4 or about 12 weeks into one pool. Germline V gene data show CDR1 as SQVTM and CDR2 as ANQGSEA. This CDR3 comprises 12 residues. V lost 5 bases and J lost 4, with 11 bases in between. Profiled with immunoSEQ multiplex PCR; TCRdb holds only in-frame clones, not every one. In the table there are about 83,000 clones, less than 95% of which are singletons. About this clone: Its target is not known.

This TCR derives from an adult who received the AZD1222 COVID-19 vaccine. The rearrangement uses TRBV29-1 and TRBJ2-5; D remains unclear. The material sequenced was peripheral blood, taken 28 days after the second AZD1222 dose. CDR3 amino acids: CSVQVGSETQYF. The CDR3 coding sequence is TGCAGCGTTCAAGTAGGGTCAGAGACCCAGTACTTC. Using reference TRBV29-1 and TRBJ2-5 for the parts outside the CDR3, the full variable domain is SAVISQKPSRDICQRGTSLTIQCQVDSQVTMMFWYRQQPGQSLTLIATANQGSEATYESGFVIDKFPISRPNLTFSTLTVSNMSPEDSSIYLCSVQVGSETQYFGPGTRLLVL.